Shown below are 18 T cell receptor beta chains from a single sample sequenced in a study of T cell responses to AZD1222 COVID-19 vaccine. Some clones are missing from TCRdb's copy, which holds only in-frame ones; the method was immunoSEQ multiplex PCR. This table holds around 200,000 clones, roughly 88% found once. The input for sequencing was peripheral blood, taken on day 0 of AZD1222 vaccination. The receptors were gathered from an adult in good health.

This chain joins TRBV7-9 and TRBJ1-3; 9 bases line up with TRBD1. The CDR3 contains 13 residues. The J segment lost 8 bases and the V segment lost 4 bases, leaving 3 bases of the junction unmatched. Looked up from germline, CDR1 is SEHNR and CDR2 is FQNEAQ (reference sequence). This chain's CDR3 is CASSSGQGYTIYF. The CDR3 region has the DNA TGTGCCAGCAGCTCGGGACAGGGATACACCATATATTTT. Filled out from reference TRBV7-9 and TRBJ1-3, the complete variable domain reads DTGVSQNPRHKITKRGQNVTFRCDPISEHNRLYWYRQTLGQGPEFLTYFQNEAQLEKSRLLSDRFSAERPKGSFSTLEIQRTEQGDSAMYLCASSSGQGYTIYFGEGSWLTVV.

The chain joins TRBV9 to TRBJ2-7; TRBD2 agrees at 8 bases. Germline values: CDR1 SGDLS, CDR2 YYNGEE. With V trimmed by 0 bases and J by 7 bases, 9 bases remained unmatched. The CDR3 is 15 amino acids. CDR3 sequence (DNA): TGTGCCAGCAGCGTAGGGTCAGCGGGAGATCGAGAGCAGTACTTC. Translation: CASSVGSAGDREQYF.

This rearrangement joins TRBV7-6 to TRBJ1-1; D is unclear. The CDR3 loop spans 15 amino acids. Germline V gene data show CDR1 as SGHVS and CDR2 as FNYEAQ. Between the trimmed V and J ends, which lost 4 bases and 0 bases, there was a span of 12 bases. CDR3 sequence reads: CASSSQRTMNTEAFF. The CDR3, as DNA: TGTGCCAGCAGCTCACAGAGAACCATGAACACTGAAGCTTTCTTT.

The V gene is TRBV28, the J gene TRBJ2-1; TRBD2 aligns across 15 bases. This CDR3 has 20 amino acids. CDR1 and CDR2 from the germline V gene are MDHEN and SYDVKM. Germline trimming cut 5 bases from V and 2 bases from J; bases unmatched to any gene: 13. The DNA for the CDR3 is TGTGCCAGCAGTGGGGGGGGACTAGCGGGAGGAAGGGGCCCCTACAATGAGCAGTTCTTC. It codes for CASSGGGLAGGRGPYNEQFF.

This clone was seen a single time. This rearrangement joins TRBV6-2 or TRBV6-3 to TRBJ1-4; TRBD1 matches at 7 bases. The J segment lost 10 bases and the V segment lost 5 bases, leaving 7 bases of the junction unmatched. The CDR3 length is 13 residues. CDR1 is MNHEY, CDR2 SVGEGT, per germline. The CDR3 loop reads CASSTGVSGKLFF. CDR3 coding DNA: TGTGCCAGCAGTACAGGGGTCAGTGGAAAACTGTTTTTT.

This chain connects TRBV7-8 to TRBJ1-1; a possible D gene is TRBD1 (5 bases). In germline, CDR1 is SGHVS, CDR2 FQNEAQ. V dropped 5 bases and J dropped 5 bases, with 21 bases sitting between them. This CDR3 is 16 amino acids long. The CDR3 sequence: CASSPRWPPTVTEAFF. The CDR3 DNA is TGTGCCAGCAGCCCAAGGTGGCCCCCGACAGTTACTGAAGCTTTCTTT.

V usage is TRBV10-3 and J usage is TRBJ2-7, with D tentatively TRBD1 (6 bases). This CDR3 comprises 13 residues. Trimming removed 2 bases from V and 4 bases from J, with 9 bases in between. Germline V gives CDR1 ENHRY, CDR2 SYGVKD. The CDR3 spells CAISEKDSYEQYF. Here the CDR3 DNA reads TGTGCCATCAGTGAGAAGGACAGTTACGAGCAGTACTTC.

V and J are TRBV20-1 and TRBJ2-1; no clear D. Germline CDR1 is DFQATT and CDR2 is SNEGSKA (reference sequence). The CDR3 is 14 amino acids. V was trimmed by 4 bases and J by 1 base, leaving 11 bases between them. The CDR3 region has the DNA TGCAGTGCTAATGAAGGTCGTTCCTACAATGAGCAGTTCTTC. Its translation: CSANEGRSYNEQFF.

V and J are TRBV2 and TRBJ2-5, with D unresolved. This CDR3 is 13 amino acids long. In germline, CDR1 is SNHLY, CDR2 FYNNEI. The V end was cut by 11 bases, the J end by 5 bases, with 18 bases between. The CDR3 spells CAGTKALKETQYF. CDR3 DNA: TGTGCCGGAACTAAGGCCCTAAAGGAGACCCAGTACTTC. The full variable domain, completed using reference TRBV2 and TRBJ2-5, is EPEVTQTPSHQVTQMGQEVILRCVPISNHLYFYWYRQILGQKVEFLVSFYNNEISEKSEIFDDQFSVERPDGSNFTLKIRSTKLEDSAMYFCAGTKALKETQYFGPGTRLLVL.

The chain links TRBV2 to TRBJ1-4; no firm D call. The V end was cut by 2 bases, the J end by 3 bases, with 10 bases between. This CDR3 region has 15 residues. Germline V lookup: CDR1 SNHLY, CDR2 FYNNEI. The CDR3 sequence is CASSEPLGANEKLFF. The CDR3 DNA sequence: TGTGCCAGCAGTGAACCCCTGGGAGCTAATGAAAAACTGTTTTTT.

The rearrangement joins TRBV27 to TRBJ1-4; 7 nucleotides align to TRBD1. J was trimmed by 8 bases and V by 5 bases; bases with no gene match: 5. The CDR3 covers 13 residues. Germline V gene data show CDR1 as MNHEY and CDR2 as SMNVEV (reference sequence). CDR3 DNA: TGTGCCAGCAGTCGGGACAGCACGGAAAAACTGTTTTTT. Encoded protein: CASSRDSTEKLFF. The full variable domain, rest sourced from reference TRBV27 and TRBJ1-4, is EAQVTQNPRYLITVTGKKLTVTCSQNMNHEYMSWYRQDPGLGLRQIYYSMNVEVTDKGDVPEGYKVSRKEKRNFPLILESPSPNQTSLYFCASSRDSTEKLFFGSGTQLSVL.

The chain uses TRBV9 and TRBJ2-7, with D uncertain. CDR3 length equals 14 residues. Germline values: CDR1 SGDLS, CDR2 YYNGEE. V was shortened by 0 bases and J by 2 bases, with 9 bases between the two germline ends. As DNA, the CDR3 is TGTGCCAGCAGCGTAGCAGCGAAGCCCTACGAGCAGTACTTC. Its translation: CASSVAAKPYEQYF.

The count of this clone is one. The V and J genes are TRBV19 and TRBJ1-2; 8 nucleotides match TRBD1. The ends lost 4 bases at V and 4 bases at J; junction bases unmatched: 2. There are 13 residues in the CDR3. Germline values: CDR1 LNHDA, CDR2 SQIVND (reference sequence). The CDR3 DNA reads TGTGCCAGTAGTAACGGACAGGGCTATGGCTACACCTTC. Translating gives CASSNGQGYGYTF.

The chain recombines TRBV4-3 with TRBJ2-3, with 7 bases lining up with TRBD2. With 0 bases clipped from V and 3 bases from J, the junction kept 3 bases outside the gene matches. This CDR3 spans 15 amino acids. Per the germline V gene, CDR1 is LGHNA and CDR2 is YSLEER. CDR3 DNA: TGCGCCAGCAGCCAAGAGGGGAGGGGAACAGATACGCAGTATTTT. Its protein is CASSQEGRGTDTQYF.

The chain recombines TRBV3-1 (or the pseudogene TRBV3-2) with TRBJ2-7; TRBD2 matches 8 bases. This CDR3 comprises 15 residues. The germline V gene has CDR1 LGHDT and CDR2 YNNKEL (reference sequence). Trimming took 0 bases from V and 6 from J; bases not matched to a gene: 7. The DNA of the CDR3 is TGTGCCAGCAGCCAAGATACTAGCGGTCTCTCCGAGCAGTACTTC. It codes for CASSQDTSGLSEQYF.

This chain uses TRBV25-1 with TRBJ1-4, with unresolved D. Trimming removed 9 bases from V and 0 bases from J, with 8 bases in between. Looked up from germline, CDR1 is MGHDK and CDR2 is SYGVNS. The length of the CDR3 is 13 residues. Here the CDR3 DNA reads TGTGCCAGTCAACGAGCAACTAATGAAAAACTGTTTTTT. Translated: CASQRATNEKLFF.

The genes are TRBV12-3 or TRBV12-4 and TRBJ1-2; D remains ambiguous. Trimming cost V 7 bases and J 4 bases, with 13 bases left between them. This CDR3 spans 13 amino acids. The CDR3 reads CASTTRLGYGYTF. The CDR3 DNA follows: TGTGCCAGCACCACCCGACTGGGCTATGGCTACACCTTC.

The V gene is TRBV6-2 or TRBV6-3, the J gene TRBJ1-1, with D possibly TRBD1 on 5 matching bases. The CDR3 contains 14 residues. The germline V and J ends were trimmed by 6 bases and 5 bases, with 16 bases remaining between them. The germline V gene encodes CDR1 MNHEY and CDR2 SVGEGT. The CDR3 DNA reads as TGTGCCAGCAGCCCCTGGGGAGGGGAGACTGAAGCTTTCTTT. It encodes CASSPWGGETEAFF.